What follows are 18 T cell receptor beta chains derived from one specimen sequenced in a study of blood T cell repertoires in COVID-19. Profiling relied on immunoSEQ multiplex PCR, and the TCRdb table lists in-frame clones only, not all of them. Of roughly 200,000 clones listed, 85% to 90% were seen once; the top ten hold under 2%. The sample consisted of peripheral blood. These TCRs come from a man between 18 and 35 years old with active or convalescent COVID-19.

This clone was seen a handful of times. The V and J genes are TRBV24-1 and TRBJ1-2, with 7 bases lining up with TRBD1. J gave up 8 bases and V 5 bases, and 4 bases lay outside the gene matches. Per germline, CDR1 KGHDR and CDR2 SFDVKD. CDR3 length: 12 amino acids. The CDR3, as DNA: TGTGCCACCAGTGGAGCAGGGGGAGGCTACACCTTC. As protein: CATSGAGGGYTF.

The chain combines TRBV1 with TRBJ2-1; TRBD2, the table's D call, lacks a check against the DNA. TRBV1 is annotated as a pseudogene. The CDR3 has 16 amino acids. DNA of the CDR3: TGCACCAGCAGCCAAATTACGGGAGTCGGCTACAATGAGCAGTTCTTC. The encoded protein is CTSSQITGVGYNEQFF.

The chain links TRBV4-1 to TRBJ2-1, with 7 positions matching TRBD2. The CDR3 sequence is 16 residues long. Losses at the gene ends were 0 bases for V and 3 bases for J; bases not matched to a gene: 5. The germline gives CDR1 MGHRA, CDR2 YSYEKL. This chain's CDR3 is CASSQDLPGGYNEQFF. CDR3 sequence (DNA): TGCGCCAGCAGCCAAGATCTGCCGGGGGGCTACAATGAGCAGTTCTTC.

The chain combines TRBV18 with TRBJ2-1, with 7 bases lining up with TRBD2. V trimming: 2 bases; J trimming: 15 bases; junction bases outside the gene matches: 16. The CDR3 length is 15 residues. The germline gives CDR1 KGHSH, CDR2 LQKENI. The CDR3 DNA reads TGTGCCAGCTCACCAGGGTTTGCAGCGGGACTTAGTCTGTTCTTC. The encoded protein is CASSPGFAAGLSLFF.

The CDR3 DNA follows: TGTGCCAGCAGCAGAGGGGGCGTGGAAGGCTACACCTTC. Encoded protein: CASSRGGVEGYTF. The genes are TRBV4-2 and TRBJ1-2; 7 bases are a match to TRBD1. CDR1 is LGHNA, CDR2 YNFKEQ, per germline. CDR3 length: 13 amino acids. After removal of 5 bases from V and 8 bases from J, the junction contained 8 bases not matched to a gene.

This clone has only one observation. This sequence joins TRBV19 and TRBJ1-6; D may be TRBD1 (6 bases). Trimming removed 5 bases from V and 10 bases from J, with 15 bases in between. The germline gives CDR1 LNHDA, CDR2 SQIVND (reference sequence). This CDR3 is 14 amino acids long. This CDR3 reads CASSFLGQLSPLHF. Written as DNA, the CDR3 is TGTGCCAGTAGTTTCCTAGGACAGCTCTCACCCCTCCACTTT.

The V and J genes are TRBV15 and TRBJ1-2; weak D call: TRBD1 (6 bases). V was pared by 0 bases and J by 4 bases, with 9 bases between. CDR3 length: 14 amino acids. Germline values: CDR1 LNHNV, CDR2 YYDKDF (reference sequence). CDR3 residues: CATSREGGSYGYTF. The CDR3 region has the DNA TGTGCCACCAGCAGAGAAGGGGGTTCCTATGGCTACACCTTC.

The gene calls are TRBV2 and TRBJ2-7; D is unclear. Germline-derived CDR1 and CDR2 are SNHLY and FYNNEI. This CDR3 is 16 amino acids long. V gave up 5 bases and J gave up 1 base, with 18 bases separating them. CDR3 in amino acids: CASSPRVPESSYEQYF. As DNA, the CDR3 is TGTGCCAGCAGTCCTCGGGTCCCCGAAAGTTCCTACGAGCAGTACTTC.

The genes are TRBV7-8 and TRBJ1-3; no definite D call. CDR3 length equals 16 residues. Per germline, CDR1 SGHVS and CDR2 FQNEAQ. Trimming removed 1 base from V and 0 bases from J, with 10 bases in between. This chain's CDR3 is CASSLVASYSGNTIYF. The CDR3 bases are TGTGCCAGCAGCTTAGTAGCTTCCTACTCTGGAAACACCATATATTTT.

This chain connects TRBV6-5 to TRBJ1-5, with TRBD1 identical over 8 bases. The CDR3 is 14 residues long. V trimming: 11 bases; J trimming: 1 base; junction bases outside the gene matches: 7. Germline V gene sequence: CDR1 MNHEY, CDR2 SVGAGI. DNA for the CDR3: TGTGCCTTAGGGACAGGACTAAGCAATCAGCCCCAGCATTTT. It encodes CALGTGLSNQPQHF.

The rearrangement uses TRBV19 and TRBJ1-2; the match to TRBD1 covers 9 bases. Germline assignment: CDR1 LNHDA and CDR2 SQIVND (reference sequence). The V segment lost 5 bases and the J segment 1 base; nucleotides outside the gene matches: 5. The CDR3 loop spans 15 amino acids. The CDR3 bases are TGTGCCAGTAGTTGGGGGACAGGGAATAACTATGGCTACACCTTC. Translated, it gives CASSWGTGNNYGYTF.

The chain is built from TRBV5-6 and TRBJ1-5, with TRBD1 matching 7 bases. Germline-derived CDR1 and CDR2 are SGHDT and YYEEEE. The CDR3 is made up of 14 amino acids. V gave up 5 bases and J gave up 4 bases; unmatched junction bases: 6. The CDR3 nucleotides are TGTGCCAGCAGGCGACAGGGTCGGAATCAGCCCCAGCATTTT. Translating it yields CASRRQGRNQPQHF.

The chain employs TRBV19 and TRBJ1-1; D call uncertain. The CDR3 loop spans 13 amino acids. Germline-derived CDR1 and CDR2 are LNHDA and SQIVND (reference sequence). The V end lost 3 bases, the J end lost 0 bases, and 5 bases lay between the germline ends. CDR3 in DNA: TGTGCCAGTAGTATCCACATGAACACTGAAGCTTTCTTT. Translated, it gives CASSIHMNTEAFF.

The chain recombines TRBV2 with TRBJ2-1, with D possibly being TRBD2 (6 bases). The V gene lost 5 bases and the J gene lost 3 bases, with 8 bases spanning the gap. Germline V gene data show CDR1 as SNHLY and CDR2 as FYNNEI. The CDR3 totals 13 residues. This CDR3 reads CASSTGSYNEQFF. In DNA form, the CDR3 reads TGTGCCAGCAGTACCGGGAGCTACAATGAGCAGTTCTTC.

A single count supports this clone. The chain uses TRBV5-6 and TRBJ2-7; possibly TRBD2 for D (6 bases). The CDR3 extends over 13 amino acids. CDR1 and CDR2 (germline): SGHDT, YYEEEE. Trimming removed 0 bases at V and 4 bases at J, with 8 bases between. The CDR3 bases are TGTGCCAGCAGCTTGGGGAGGGTTTACGAGCAGTACTTC. Amino acids: CASSLGRVYEQYF.

This clone appeared once. V usage is TRBV7-2 and J usage is TRBJ2-7, with D unresolved. The germline V gene encodes CDR1 SGHTA and CDR2 FQGNSA. CDR3 length: 14 amino acids. Trimming shortened V by 3 bases and J by 2 bases, and 11 bases separated the two germline ends. The CDR3 bases are TGTGCCAGCAGCTTTTCGGCGGCGGCCTACGAGCAGTACTTC. Its translation: CASSFSAAAYEQYF.

There are a few counts of this clone. The chain is built from TRBV7-8 and TRBJ1-5; 7 bases line up with TRBD1. The CDR3 covers 15 residues. Germline lookup yields CDR1 SGHVS and CDR2 FQNEAQ. Trimming cost V 5 bases and J 0 bases; bases outside gene matches: 4. CDR3 DNA sequence: TGTGCCAGCAGCCCCAGGGGGAATAGCAATCAGCCCCAGCATTTT. Translation: CASSPRGNSNQPQHF.

This clone was recorded a few times. This chain connects TRBV4-1 to TRBJ2-3, with D possibly matching TRBD2 (6 bases). Germline CDR1 is MGHRA and CDR2 is YSYEKL. Trimming left V 7 bases short and J 0 bases short, with 26 bases between. The CDR3 has 19 residues. The CDR3 DNA reads as TGCGCCAGCATGCGAAAAGGCTCCCGGGGGATTTCTAGCACAGATACGCAGTATTTT. Residues: CASMRKGSRGISSTDTQYF.